This T cell receptor beta chain was documented in a study of shared T cell receptors in the human thymus. V was cut by 6 bases and J by 5 bases, with 13 bases left in between. The CDR3 has 13 residues. The germline V gene has CDR1 MDHEN and CDR2 SYDVKM. Sequencing used immunoSEQ multiplex PCR; TCRdb keeps in-frame clones, though not all of them. Here the sample spans hundreds of thousands of clones, about 80% being singletons. These data were also reused for a study on human thymus T cells.

Sequenced material: thymocytes. This TCR was sampled from a boy less than two years old with a congenital heart defect. The chain uses TRBV28 and TRBJ2-5; D is ambiguous. For the CDR3, the DNA is TGTGCCAGCAGCCTAAACCCCGGTGAGACCCAGTACTTC. Translation: CASSLNPGETQYF.